Included here is one T cell receptor beta chain sequence, with context. Its antigen is not known. The data stem from a study of blood T cells in healthy people across ages. Study-wide results and limits: Among T cells, TCR beta diversity per million cells dropped roughly linearly as age rose. Unsorted PBMCs ruled out conclusive naive versus antigen-experienced comparison.

Donation came from healthy Caucasian individuals in Russia who were aged roughly 6 to 100. The authors ran a second PCR of about 6 to 11 cycles using a sample-barcoded 5' primer and a J-beta primer mix. There were at least 2.5 million CDR3-containing paired-end reads obtained from each sample. Via MiXCR, TCRdb re-called the 5' RACE reads, giving one row per CDR3 protein. This sample has 800,000 or so distinct CDR3 sequences; about 46% occur once, and the top ten carry roughly 20%. This CDR3 comprises 15 residues. With 4 bases clipped from V and 2 bases from J, the junction kept 7 bases outside the gene matches. Germline CDR1 SGHRS, CDR2 YFSETQ.

Input material: blood. The receptor was isolated from a man aged 80 or over in good health. This chain joins TRBV5-1 and TRBJ2-3, with TRBD1 matching over 7 bases. DNA for the CDR3: TGCGCCAGCAGCACGGACAGGACCTTCACAGATACGCAGTATTTT. It specifies CASSTDRTFTDTQYF.